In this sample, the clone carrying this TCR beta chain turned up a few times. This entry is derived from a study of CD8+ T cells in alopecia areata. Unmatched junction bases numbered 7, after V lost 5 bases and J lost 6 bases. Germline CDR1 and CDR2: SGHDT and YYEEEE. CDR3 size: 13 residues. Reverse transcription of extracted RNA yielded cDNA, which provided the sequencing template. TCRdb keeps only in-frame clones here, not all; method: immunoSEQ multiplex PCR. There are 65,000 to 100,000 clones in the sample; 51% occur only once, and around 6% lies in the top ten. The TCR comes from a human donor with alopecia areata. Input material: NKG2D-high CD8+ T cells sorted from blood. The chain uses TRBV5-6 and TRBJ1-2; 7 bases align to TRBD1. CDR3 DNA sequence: TGTGCCAGCAGTCCAACCGGGACAGATGGCTACACCTTC. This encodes CASSPTGTDGYTF.